A single sample gave rise to the 8 T cell receptor beta chains below, sequenced in a study of T cell responses to AZD1222 COVID-19 vaccine. Profiled with immunoSEQ multiplex PCR; TCRdb holds only in-frame clones, not every one. Of approximately 210,000 clones in the sample, approximately 94% were seen once. The specimen was peripheral blood, collected 28 days after the second dose of the MenACWY control vaccine. These receptor sequences come from an adult who received the MenACWY meningococcal vaccine as a control.

V usage is TRBV6-5 and J usage is TRBJ1-2, with TRBD1 identical over 7 bases. Germline V CDR1 and CDR2: MNHEY, SVGAGI. V gave up 5 bases and J gave up 5 bases; unmatched junction bases: 5. The CDR3 has 13 amino acids. The CDR3 here is CASSPDRIYGYTF. The DNA for the CDR3 is TGTGCCAGCAGTCCGGACAGGATATATGGCTACACCTTC.

The rearrangement links TRBV7-6 to TRBJ1-3; TRBD1 matches 7 bases. The germline gives CDR1 SGHVS, CDR2 FNYEAQ. This CDR3 comprises 15 residues. The V and J ends lost 9 bases and 1 base, in that order; junction bases with no gene match: 9. This CDR3 reads CASSTGLGSGNTIYF. In DNA form, the CDR3 reads TGTGCCAGTTCGACAGGGCTTGGATCTGGAAACACCATATATTTT.

CDR3 amino acids: CASSPVGQAYGYTF. The CDR3 DNA reads as TGTGCCAGTAGCCCCGTGGGACAAGCCTATGGCTACACCTTC. V is TRBV19 and J is TRBJ1-2, with D possibly matching TRBD1 (6 bases). The CDR3 runs 14 residues. Germline V lookup: CDR1 LNHDA, CDR2 SQIVND (reference sequence). With 6 bases removed from V and 4 bases from J, the gap between germline ends came to 15 bases. Variable domain in full (rest from reference TRBV19 and TRBJ1-2): DGGITQSPKYLFRKEGQNVTLSCEQNLNHDAMYWYRQDPGQGLRLIYYSQIVNDFQKGDIAEGYSVSREKKESFPLTVTSAQKNPTAFYLCASSPVGQAYGYTFGSGTRLTVV.

The chain joins TRBV5-5 to TRBJ1-2; TRBD1 is a possible D gene (6 bases). V lost 4 bases and J 4 bases, leaving 14 bases between the germline ends. This CDR3 region has 14 residues. Germline CDR1 SGHKS, CDR2 YYEKEE (reference sequence). In nucleotides, the CDR3 is TGTGCCAGCAGCCCGGACAGTTTAACCTATGGCTACACCTTC. This gives the protein CASSPDSLTYGYTF.

The chain has TRBV4-3 and TRBJ2-7; 10 positions agree with TRBD1. Germline V CDR1 and CDR2: LGHNA, YSLEER. The CDR3 spans 14 residues. J lost 3 bases, V lost 5 bases, and 4 bases had no gene match. The DNA for the CDR3 is TGCGCCAGCAGCGCGGGGACAGGGGTCTACGAGCAGTACTTC. It translates to CASSAGTGVYEQYF.

This chain uses TRBV2 with TRBJ2-2; TRBD1 agrees at 8 bases. After removal of 7 bases from V and 1 base from J, the junction contained 2 bases not matched to a gene. Per the germline V gene, CDR1 is SNHLY and CDR2 is FYNNEI. The CDR3 consists of 14 residues. In DNA, the CDR3 is TGTGCCAGCATGGGGACAGGGAACACCGGGGAGCTGTTTTTT. The encoded protein is CASMGTGNTGELFF. Using reference TRBV2 and TRBJ2-2 for the parts outside the CDR3, the full variable domain is EPEVTQTPSHQVTQMGQEVILRCVPISNHLYFYWYRQILGQKVEFLVSFYNNEISEKSEIFDDQFSVERPDGSNFTLKIRSTKLEDSAMYFCASMGTGNTGELFFGEGSRLTVL.

This chain connects TRBV27 to TRBJ1-5; 11 bases align to TRBD1. V was clipped by 5 bases and J by 7 bases; unmatched bases: 10. CDR1 and CDR2 (germline): MNHEY, SMNVEV (reference sequence). This CDR3 has 16 residues. CDR3 nucleotide sequence: TGTGCCAGCAGTCCTCGGACAGGGGGCTCTAGGCAGCCCCAGCATTTT. Its translation: CASSPRTGGSRQPQHF.

The V call is TRBV28, the J call TRBJ2-1, with a possible D match to TRBD2 (6 bases). V was pared by 6 bases and J by 0 bases, with 21 bases between. The germline V gene encodes CDR1 MDHEN and CDR2 SYDVKM. The CDR3 contains 18 residues. The CDR3 loop is CASSPSGWDFDSYNEQFF. CDR3 nucleotides: TGTGCCAGCAGCCCGAGCGGGTGGGACTTCGACTCCTACAATGAGCAGTTCTTC.